A selection of T cell receptor beta chains follows, all from one sample in a study of T cells in Graves' hyperthyroidism and ophthalmopathy. Each CDR3 protein gets one entry after TCRdb re-called the multiplex PCR reads with MiXCR. The sample lists about 250,000 distinct CDR3 sequences, approximately 23% seen once, with under 65% in the top ten. The sequenced sample consisted of blood. These receptors were collected from a man in his thirties or forties with Graves' ophthalmopathy. The CDR3 runs from the conserved cysteine through the conserved F or W. Fields, in order: J gene, V gene, CDR3 protein.

J gene: TRBJ1-5; V gene: TRBV7-9; CDR3 protein: CASSLERSPQHF
J gene: TRBJ1-3; V gene: TRBV5-6; CDR3 protein: CASNLGSIGGNTIYF
J gene: TRBJ2-4; V gene: TRBV19; CDR3 protein: CASSTGLARTKNIQYF
J gene: TRBJ2-7; V gene: TRBV28; CDR3 protein: CASSHQRENYEQYF
J gene: TRBJ2-1; V gene: TRBV5-4; CDR3 protein: CASSRAEGVGNEQFF
J gene: TRBJ2-7; V gene: TRBV12-3/TRBV12-4; CDR3 protein: CASSLGQGRSTYEQYF
J gene: TRBJ2-3; V gene: TRBV28; CDR3 protein: CASSPQAASTDTQYF
J gene: TRBJ1-5; V gene: TRBV29-1; CDR3 protein: CSVTGWDNSNQPQHF
J gene: TRBJ1-1; V gene: TRBV7-3; CDR3 protein: CASSQAGTEAFF
J gene: TRBJ2-3; V gene: TRBV3-1; CDR3 protein: CASSPIAGSDTQYF